This T cell receptor (beta chain) was recorded in a study of Graves' ophthalmopathy and Graves' hyperthyroidism. Study details: Before any treatment, peripheral blood was taken at the initial diagnosis.

This clonotype was picked up a small number of times. The antigen remains undetermined. TCR beta CDR3 regions were amplified from RNA transcripts. The first-round RT-PCR employed HTBI primers together with the Qiagen OneStep RT-PCR kit. A multiplex PCR was then performed as the second round. TCRdb ran MiXCR on the multiplex PCR reads and lists one entry per CDR3 protein. The top ten clones hold 35% to 55% of a sample with under 250,000 distinct CDR3 sequences, around a fifth of them seen once. Moderate-to-severe activity, with CAS ≥3, NOSPECS ≥4 and duration under 3 months, characterized the donors with ophthalmopathy. The PBMCs had their origin in around 9.1 ml of fresh peripheral blood. The study's findings and limits: With a specificity of just over 72% and a sensitivity of 60% to 71%, the model predicted ophthalmopathy progression.

V shed 1 base and J 4 bases; nucleotides not matched to a gene: 9. Germline CDR1 is GTSNPN and CDR2 is SVGIG (reference sequence). This CDR3 spans 16 amino acids. The chain uses TRBV30 and TRBJ2-5; 10 nucleotides match TRBD1. Specimen: peripheral blood. The TCR sequence derives from a woman aged 45-65 years with Graves' ophthalmopathy. The CDR3 DNA reads TGTGCCTGGAGTGCTCCCCTGACAGGGGGCTTAGAGACCCAGTACTTC. Translating gives CAWSAPLTGGLETQYF.